The entry below describes one T cell receptor beta chain. Repertoires were generated with immunoSEQ multiplex PCR, while TCRdb's copy carries only in-frame clones and drops some. The data hold roughly 79,000 clones, with about 94% observed a single time. In germline, CDR1 is SNHLY, CDR2 FYNNEI. V lost 6 bases to trimming and J lost 1 base, with 7 bases between them. The CDR3 length is 12 residues. The sample comes from a study of T cell changes during pregnancy in multiple sclerosis. This clonotype was sampled from a female donor in good health, enrolled as a control in a pregnancy study. The chain has TRBV2 and TRBJ2-7; D is uncertain. The specimen was peripheral blood, collected in the second trimester of pregnancy. The CDR3 protein is CASRGLSYEQYF. DNA of the CDR3: TGTGCCAGCAGGGGCCTATCCTACGAGCAGTACTTC. Complete variable domain (other parts from reference TRBV2 and TRBJ2-7): EPEVTQTPSHQVTQMGQEVILRCVPISNHLYFYWYRQILGQKVEFLVSFYNNEISEKSEIFDDQFSVERPDGSNFTLKIRSTKLEDSAMYFCASRGLSYEQYFGPGTRLTVT.